Shown below are 20 T cell receptor beta chains from a single sample sequenced in a study of metastatic and nonmetastatic thyroid tumors. Among the patients, none had received any treatment before thyroid surgery. Through MiXCR, TCRdb re-clonotyped the PCR reads. This sample has about 20,000 clones; just over 35% occur once, and the top ten carry 29%. Sequences were obtained from tumor tissue. These TCRs come from a female donor with papillary thyroid cancer or a benign thyroid nodule (not recorded which). Some clones in this sample may be carry-over from other donors' samples.

In DNA form, the CDR3 reads TGTGCCAGCAGCTTGGTCCTAGCGGGAGGGACTAGCTCCTACGAGCAGTACTTC. Translated: CASSLVLAGGTSSYEQYF. The J gene is TRBJ2-7, the V gene TRBV5-4; TRBD2 matches 12 bases. This CDR3 spans 18 amino acids. The germline gives CDR1 SGHNT, CDR2 YYREEE (reference sequence). V shed 0 bases and J 0 bases; nucleotides not matched to a gene: 7.

This clone has a handful of counts. The rearrangement uses TRBV28 and TRBJ2-7, with unresolved D. The CDR3 sequence is 12 residues long. Per the germline V gene, CDR1 is MDHEN and CDR2 is SYDVKM. Trimming left V 5 bases short and J 7 bases short, with 12 bases between. The CDR3 here is CASSLRRREQYF. CDR3 nucleotide sequence: TGTGCCAGCAGTCTAAGGCGCCGTGAGCAGTACTTC. The whole variable domain, filled in from reference TRBV28 and TRBJ2-7, reads DVKVTQSSRYLVKRTGEKVFLECVQDMDHENMFWYRQDPGLGLRLIYFSYDVKMKEKGDIPEGYSVSREKKERFSLILESASTNQTSMYLCASSLRRREQYFGPGTRLTVT.

The gene calls are TRBV20-1 and TRBJ1-2; 9 nucleotides align to TRBD1. The CDR3 length is 15 residues. Trimming at V came to 0 bases and at J to 8 bases, leaving 10 bases not matched to a gene. Germline V gives CDR1 DFQATT, CDR2 SNEGSKA (reference sequence). CDR3 DNA: TGCAGTGCTAGAGATCCCCTGGGGACAGGGTGGGGCTACACCTTC. Translation: CSARDPLGTGWGYTF.

This rearrangement joins TRBV2 to TRBJ2-1; D gene unclear. The germline gives CDR1 SNHLY, CDR2 FYNNEI. This CDR3 contains 11 residues. Trimming removed 6 bases from V and 5 bases from J, with 5 bases in between. The chain's CDR3 is CASRANNEQFF. The DNA for the CDR3 is TGTGCCAGCAGGGCAAACAATGAGCAGTTCTTC. The variable domain in full, completed from reference TRBV2 and TRBJ2-1, reads EPEVTQTPSHQVTQMGQEVILRCVPISNHLYFYWYRQILGQKVEFLVSFYNNEISEKSEIFDDQFSVERPDGSNFTLKIRSTKLEDSAMYFCASRANNEQFFGPGTRLTVL.

The chain joins TRBV11-2 to TRBJ1-2, with D perhaps TRBD1 (5 bases). Germline V gene data show CDR1 as SGHAT and CDR2 as FQNNGV. Deletions cut 4 bases from V and 4 bases from J, with 16 bases between. This CDR3 has 15 residues. The CDR3 region is CASSSTVWWAYGYTF. DNA of the CDR3: TGTGCCAGCAGCTCGACAGTTTGGTGGGCCTATGGCTACACCTTC.

This chain uses TRBV7-3 with TRBJ2-2, with D perhaps matching TRBD2 (5 bases). Looked up from germline, CDR1 is SGHTA and CDR2 is FQGTGA. The V and J ends lost 1 base and 6 bases respectively, with 12 bases between them. This CDR3 comprises 15 residues. For the CDR3, the DNA is TGTGCCAGCAGCTTAATCGGGAACGTCGCCGGGGAGCTGTTTTTT. It encodes CASSLIGNVAGELFF. The full variable domain, completed using reference TRBV7-3 and TRBJ2-2, is GAGVSQTPSNKVTEKGKYVELRCDPISGHTALYWYRQSLGQGPEFLIYFQGTGAADDSGLPNDRFFAVRPEGSVSTLKIQRTERGDSAVYLCASSLIGNVAGELFFGEGSRLTVL.

This chain links TRBV5-1 with TRBJ2-3; no reliable D call. Germline lookup yields CDR1 SGHRS and CDR2 YFSETQ. CDR3 size: 12 residues. The V and J ends lost 0 bases and 5 bases respectively, with 4 bases between them. The CDR3 reads CASSLVVDTQYF. For the CDR3, the DNA is TGCGCCAGCAGCTTGGTGGTAGATACGCAGTATTTT.

The chain couples TRBV19 to TRBJ2-1; 10 bases map to TRBD2. Losses at the gene ends were 3 bases for V and 4 bases for J; bases not matched to a gene: 15. The CDR3 has 19 amino acids. Germline V gene lookup returns CDR1 LNHDA and CDR2 SQIVND (reference sequence). The CDR3 region has the DNA TGTGCCAGTAGTATGTTGGGTGCGGCTAGCGGGGGCGGATACAATGAGCAGTTCTTC. As protein: CASSMLGAASGGGYNEQFF.

CDR3 bases: TGTGCCAGCAGCGTAGAAAAGGATACGCAGTATTTT. Amino acids: CASSVEKDTQYF. The chain links TRBV9 to TRBJ2-3, with D unclear. This CDR3 comprises 12 residues. Germline CDR1 is SGDLS and CDR2 is YYNGEE. Deletions cut 0 bases from V and 6 bases from J, with 5 bases between.

V is TRBV6-2 or TRBV6-3 and J is TRBJ2-7; 8 bases are a match to TRBD2. The CDR3 is 14 amino acids. CDR1 is MNHEY and CDR2 is SVGEGT in the germline V gene. Trimming at V came to 6 bases and at J to 1 base, leaving 5 bases not matched to a gene. The chain's CDR3 is CASRAAGVSYEQYF. CDR3 nucleotides: TGTGCCAGCAGGGCAGCGGGGGTTTCCTACGAGCAGTACTTC.

The sample holds a few counts of this clone. CDR3 protein: CASSYEGGSYGYTF. The CDR3 DNA is TGTGCCAGCAGTTACGAGGGGGGAAGCTATGGCTACACCTTC. The chain has TRBV6-5 and TRBJ1-2; tentatively, D is TRBD1 (6 bases). The CDR3 extends over 14 amino acids. Deletions cut 2 bases from V and 4 bases from J, with 11 bases between. Germline assignment: CDR1 MNHEY and CDR2 SVGAGI.

The rearrangement links TRBV4-1 to TRBJ2-1; TRBD2 agrees at 7 bases. The CDR3 spans 16 residues. Unmatched junction bases numbered 13, after V lost 4 bases and J lost 7 bases. Germline CDR1 is MGHRA and CDR2 is YSYEKL. This chain's CDR3 is CASSRRRAGDRNEQFF. CDR3 nucleotides: TGCGCCAGCAGCCGGCGCCGGGCGGGGGATAGGAATGAGCAGTTCTTC.

The chain uses TRBV19 and TRBJ1-6, with 10 bases that match TRBD1. V lost 4 bases, J lost 10 bases, and 4 bases stayed unmatched. The CDR3 totals 14 residues. Germline-derived CDR1 and CDR2 are LNHDA and SQIVND (reference sequence). CDR3 DNA sequence: TGTGCCAGTAGTACCGGGACAGGGGACTCACCCCTCCACTTT. Amino acid sequence: CASSTGTGDSPLHF.

The rearrangement joins TRBV19 to TRBJ2-5; 9 bases align to TRBD1. The V gene end was trimmed by 3 bases and the J gene end by 4 bases; junction bases not matched to a gene: 3. Germline values: CDR1 LNHDA, CDR2 SQIVND (reference sequence). CDR3 length: 14 residues. The CDR3 DNA reads as TGTGCCAGTAGTATGTGGACAGGGGCAGAGACCCAGTACTTC. The encoded protein is CASSMWTGAETQYF.

V is TRBV6-6 and J is TRBJ1-1; possibly TRBD1 for D (5 bases). Germline CDR1 is MNHNY and CDR2 is SVGAGI (reference sequence). The germline V and J ends were trimmed by 0 bases and 7 bases, with 9 bases remaining between them. There are 13 residues in the CDR3. The DNA for the CDR3 is TGTGCCAGCAGTTACTCAAGGGGCAGTGAAGCTTTCTTT. Amino acids: CASSYSRGSEAFF.

In this sample, this clone turned up a few times. V usage is TRBV28 and J usage is TRBJ2-2, with D tentatively TRBD2 (5 bases). The CDR3 totals 15 residues. Trimming stripped 7 bases from V and 5 bases from J, with 17 bases between. In germline, CDR1 is MDHEN, CDR2 SYDVKM. The DNA for the CDR3 is TGTGCCAGCACTGCTCACGTGGGAGAAACCGGGGAGCTGTTTTTT. Amino acids: CASTAHVGETGELFF.

The genes are TRBV20-1 and TRBJ2-3; 10 nucleotides match TRBD2. This CDR3 has 16 residues. The V gene end was trimmed by 0 bases and the J gene end by 4 bases; junction bases not matched to a gene: 7. Looked up from germline, CDR1 is DFQATT and CDR2 is SNEGSKA (reference sequence). CDR3 DNA sequence: TGCAGTGCTAGAGATGTCCTAGCGGGAGCGGCAGATACGCAGTATTTT. It encodes CSARDVLAGAADTQYF.

This chain links TRBV2 with TRBJ2-1; D is uncertain. This CDR3 comprises 11 residues. The germline V and J ends were trimmed by 6 bases and 8 bases, with 8 bases remaining between them. Looked up from germline, CDR1 is SNHLY and CDR2 is FYNNEI. In DNA form, the CDR3 reads TGTGCCAGCAGCCAAGCAGATGAGCAGTTCTTC. This translates into CASSQADEQFF.

This clone has more than one count but fewer than ten. V usage is TRBV2 and J usage is TRBJ1-2; TRBD1 is a possible D gene (5 bases). Germline-derived CDR1 and CDR2 are SNHLY and FYNNEI. CDR3 length: 12 residues. V was trimmed by 4 bases and J by 4 bases, leaving 7 bases between them. The CDR3 DNA sequence: TGTGCCAGCAGTGTGGGGGGCTATGGCTACACCTTC. Its protein is CASSVGGYGYTF.

J is TRBJ1-6 and V is TRBV18; D is unresolved. V was shortened by 6 bases and J by 8 bases, with 8 bases between the two germline ends. The CDR3 runs 12 residues. Germline V CDR1 and CDR2: KGHSH, LQKENI. The CDR3 reads CASSNGDSPLHF. Here the CDR3 DNA reads TGTGCCAGCTCGAATGGTGATTCACCCCTCCACTTT.